The source of this T cell receptor beta chain is a study of blood T cells in healthy people across ages. Looking at the study overall: About one barcoded beta molecule was captured per two T cells (by template switching). Study findings and constraints: Because sorting was not performed, PBMCs prevented conclusive naive versus antigen-experienced comparison. The long-lived group displayed more naive CD4+ cells, plus higher diversity, than the aged donors did.

A J-beta primer mix and a sample-barcoded 5' primer were used in a second PCR of about 7 to 12 cycles. TCRdb fed the 5' RACE reads into MiXCR, producing one record per CDR3 protein. The sample has fewer than 2,000,000 distinct CDR3 sequences; around 40% are singletons. With 4 bases clipped from V and 0 bases from J, the junction kept 14 bases outside the gene matches. The CDR3 spans 17 residues. From germline, CDR1 is SQVTM and CDR2 ANQGSEA. In its sample, this clonotype was seen a few times. Antigen: not known. The sample was blood. The receptor was isolated from a human donor in good health. The V call is TRBV29-1, the J call TRBJ2-7; 8 nucleotides match TRBD1. DNA for the CDR3: TGCAGCGTTGTTGGACACCACAGGGGGTCGGGCTCCTACGAGCAGTACTTC. Residues: CSVVGHHRGSGSYEQYF.